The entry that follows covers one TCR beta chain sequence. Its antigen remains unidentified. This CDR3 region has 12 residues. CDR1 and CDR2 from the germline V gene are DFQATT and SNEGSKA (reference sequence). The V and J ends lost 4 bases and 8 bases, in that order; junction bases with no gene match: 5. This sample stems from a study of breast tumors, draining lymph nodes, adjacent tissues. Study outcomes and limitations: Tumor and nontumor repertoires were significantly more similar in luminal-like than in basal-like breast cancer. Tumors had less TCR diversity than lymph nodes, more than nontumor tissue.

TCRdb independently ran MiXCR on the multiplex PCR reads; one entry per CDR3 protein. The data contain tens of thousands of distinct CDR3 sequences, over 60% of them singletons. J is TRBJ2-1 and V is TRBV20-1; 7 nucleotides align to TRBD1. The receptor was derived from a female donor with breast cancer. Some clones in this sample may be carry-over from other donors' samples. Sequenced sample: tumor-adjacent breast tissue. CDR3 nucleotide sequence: TGCAGTGCTACGACAGGGAAGCATGAGCAGTTCTTC. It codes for CSATTGKHEQFF.